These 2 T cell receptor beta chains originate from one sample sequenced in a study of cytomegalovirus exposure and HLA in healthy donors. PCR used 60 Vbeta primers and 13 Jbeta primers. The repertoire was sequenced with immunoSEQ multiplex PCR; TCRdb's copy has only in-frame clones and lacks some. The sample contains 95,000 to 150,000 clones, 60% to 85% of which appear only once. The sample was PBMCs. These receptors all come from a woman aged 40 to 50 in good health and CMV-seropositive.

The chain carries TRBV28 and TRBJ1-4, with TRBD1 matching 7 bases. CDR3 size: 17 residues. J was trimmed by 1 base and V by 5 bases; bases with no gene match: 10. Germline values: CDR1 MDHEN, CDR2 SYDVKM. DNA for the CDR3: TGTGCCAGCAGTCGAGGACAGGTGGTCAGAACTAATGAAAAACTGTTTTTT. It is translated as CASSRGQVVRTNEKLFF.

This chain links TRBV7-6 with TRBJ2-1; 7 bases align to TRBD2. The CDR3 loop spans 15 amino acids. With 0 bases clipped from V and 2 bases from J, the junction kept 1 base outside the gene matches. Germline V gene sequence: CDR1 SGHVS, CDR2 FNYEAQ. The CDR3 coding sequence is TGTGCCAGCAGCTTAGCGGGGGGGACCTACAATGAGCAGTTCTTC. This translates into CASSLAGGTYNEQFF. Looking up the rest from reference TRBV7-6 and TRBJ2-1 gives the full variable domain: GAGVSQSPRYKVTKRGQDVALRCDPISGHVSLYWYRQALGQGPEFLTYFNYEAQQDKSGLPNDRFSAERPEGSISTLTIQRTEQRDSAMYRCASSLAGGTYNEQFFGPGTRLTVL.